The sequence of this TCR beta chain was determined in a study of identical twins (dated by TCRdb to about 2016). For the study in its entirety: The study deep-sequenced TCR alpha and beta repertoires from monozygotic twins, unrelated adults of various ages and cord blood to test whether fetal clonotypes persist. Replicate twin experiments were performed at different times using different library preparation protocols to rule out contamination.

Study-wide conclusions, independent of this receptor: In beta out-of-frame sequences, excess twin sharing was weaker, because having fewer shared sequences lowered the signal-to-noise ratio. Conclusions relied on cross-sectional statistical analysis, since the same donors could not be followed over many years. Zero-insertion analyses could be partly confounded by invariant T cells such as MAIT and iNKT, though diverse VJ usage argued against such confounding for most clonotypes. Compared with coincidental sharing between unrelated individuals, out-of-frame TCR alpha sequences shared between twins showed an excess of sequences with low generation probability. Fewer insertions were carried by abundant cord blood beta clonotypes, a similar but weaker trend appeared in young adult naive repertoires, and no such trend appeared in memory repertoires. In monozygotic twins, out-of-frame TCR alpha sharing was systematically underestimated by recombination models, although the models agreed with sharing between unrelated individuals.

Note on this clonotype: Its antigen has not been determined. No base-level quality is on record; no much larger clone is a single base apart.

Every donor in the study was a healthy Caucasian. The twin cohort consisted of three pairs of female monozygotic twins, all aged about 18 to 29 years. Peripheral blood mononuclear cells were the source from which RNA for the TCR libraries was isolated. From the cysteine up to the phenylalanine, the CDR3 has a length of 14 residues. Of all the DNA, just the CDR3 is kept, 42 bases in frame from base 1. The junction shows trimming of 0 bases on V and 5 bases on J, plus 11 bases between the germline ends. The germline V gene specifies SGHRS as CDR1 and YFSETQ as CDR2. The library was built by means of 5' RACE. TCRdb records Illumina HiSeq 2000 as the sequencer. Template switching added a universal primer binding site, and the final cDNA carried a unique molecular identifier that allowed TCR cDNA molecules to be counted accurately. First-strand cDNA for TCR alpha and beta chains was synthesized from specific primers in the conserved constant-segment region. To control for contamination, every cDNA library was double barcoded, receiving both a SMART-Mk sample barcode and Illumina barcodes. TruSeq adapter sequences and Illumina sample barcodes were added in two successive PCR steps. The TCR alpha and beta cDNA libraries were sequenced on the Illumina HiSeq platform using custom primers. The authors processed their data as follows. Raw reads were processed with MiGEC to extract unique molecular identifiers, and MiXCR was used to determine CDR3 positions. For each individual, recombination models were inferred using an EM algorithm with the repgenHMM and IGoR tools. Shared clonotypes were analyzed with the tcR package in R, and sharing was normalized by the product of cloneset sizes. To study raw recombination without the effects of thymic and clonal selection, out-of-frame nonproductive sequences were analyzed. The public reads were quality trimmed at Q25 with fastp and then assembled into clones with MiXCR by TCRdb, keeping productive beta chains. Each entry is one CDR3 protein sequence, shown with its most common DNA and genes. The V and J calls reflect TCRdb's pipeline rather than the authors' work. The sample data list hundreds of thousands of distinct CDR3 sequences, and 9% to 15% of these were observed just once. Around 1.5% of the sample is in the top ten clones.

This same sample was also taken into another study, of yellow fever vaccine responses in identical twins. In that second paper, the authors write: According to the authors, in identical twins the way T cells responded to vaccination appeared partly convergent and partly personalized. In the study, vaccine-responding T cell clones were precisely tracked in identical twins.

The clonotype was recovered from a woman aged 18 to 35 in good health. Recombination joined TRBV5-1 with TRBJ2-5, with the D gene too uncertain to name. Source material: PBMCs. The DNA sequence reads TGCGCCAGCAGCTTGGATGGTAGCCGCGAGACCCAGTACTTC. Its protein is CASSLDGSRETQYF.